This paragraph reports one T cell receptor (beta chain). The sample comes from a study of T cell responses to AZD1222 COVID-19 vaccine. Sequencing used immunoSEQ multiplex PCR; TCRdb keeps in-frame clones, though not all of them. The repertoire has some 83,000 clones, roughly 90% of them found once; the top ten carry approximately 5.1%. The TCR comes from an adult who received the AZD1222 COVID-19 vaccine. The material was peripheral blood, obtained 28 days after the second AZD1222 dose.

Written as DNA, the CDR3 is TGTGCCACCAGTGATCCCCAGGGCGCAGATACGCAGTATTTT. Encoded protein: CATSDPQGADTQYF. The genes are TRBV24-1 and TRBJ2-3; possible D gene TRBD1, 5 bases. Germline-derived CDR1 and CDR2 are KGHDR and SFDVKD. CDR3 length: 14 amino acids. V was clipped by 3 bases and J by 4 bases, with 10 bases between them.